This T cell receptor beta chain was retrieved from a study of human versus mouse CDR3 diversity and MHC coevolution. Study information: The immunoSEQ assay reportedly detects one in 200,000 T cells. Whole-study results and caveats: The lowest clonal inequality scores came from most of the three human donors. Compared with mice, human CDR3s carried more deletions and insertions on average.

This clone appeared once. The antigen remains unidentified. Profiling relied on immunoSEQ multiplex PCR, and the TCRdb table lists in-frame clones only, not all of them. The table lists tens of thousands of clones, 80% to 95% of them singletons. This CDR3 region has 15 residues. The ends were cut back, 1 base at V and 6 bases at J, with 12 bases in the middle. The V gene's germline CDR1 is MNHNS and CDR2 SASEGT. The rearrangement joins TRBV6-1 to TRBJ2-2; possibly TRBD2 for D (6 bases). Sequencing was done on a sample of naive CD4+ T cells from blood. The sample's subset: CD45RO-negative CD62L-positive naive CD4 T cells. The sequence derives from a person aged 25 to 69 in good health. The DNA for the CDR3 is TGTGCCAGCAGTGAAGGGCGGGATCCGGCCGGGGAGCTGTTTTTT. As protein: CASSEGRDPAGELFF.